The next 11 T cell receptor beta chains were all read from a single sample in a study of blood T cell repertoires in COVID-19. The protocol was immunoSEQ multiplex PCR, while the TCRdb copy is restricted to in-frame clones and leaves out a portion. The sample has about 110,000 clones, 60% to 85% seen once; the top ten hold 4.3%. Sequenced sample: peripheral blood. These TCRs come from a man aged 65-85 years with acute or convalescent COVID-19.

The CDR3 loop is CASSLSGGGSYNEQFF. The CDR3 DNA reads as TGTGCCAGCAGTTTATCAGGGGGGGGTTCCTACAATGAGCAGTTCTTC. J is TRBJ2-1 and V is TRBV27, with D perhaps matching TRBD2 (7 bases). This CDR3 has 16 residues. V was pared by 0 bases and J by 1 base, with 10 bases between. The germline gives CDR1 MNHEY, CDR2 SMNVEV (reference sequence).

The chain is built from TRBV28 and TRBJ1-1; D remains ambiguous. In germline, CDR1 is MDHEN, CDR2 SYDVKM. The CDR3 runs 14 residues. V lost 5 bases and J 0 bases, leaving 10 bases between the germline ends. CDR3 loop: CASSVHGMNTEAFF. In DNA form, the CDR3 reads TGTGCCAGCAGTGTCCACGGGATGAACACTGAAGCTTTCTTT.

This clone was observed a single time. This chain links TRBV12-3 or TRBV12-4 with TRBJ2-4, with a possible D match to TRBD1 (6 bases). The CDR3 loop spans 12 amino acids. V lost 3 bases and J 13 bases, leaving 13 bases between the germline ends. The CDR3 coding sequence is TGTGCCAGCAGTTTGGGGACACGTTCCCAGTACTTC. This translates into CASSLGTRSQYF.

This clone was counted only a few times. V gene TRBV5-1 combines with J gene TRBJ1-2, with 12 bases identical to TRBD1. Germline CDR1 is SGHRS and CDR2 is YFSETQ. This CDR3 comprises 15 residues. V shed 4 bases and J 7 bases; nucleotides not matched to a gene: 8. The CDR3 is CASSGGQGALGGYTF. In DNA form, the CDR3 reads TGCGCCAGCAGCGGGGGACAGGGGGCGCTCGGTGGCTACACCTTC.

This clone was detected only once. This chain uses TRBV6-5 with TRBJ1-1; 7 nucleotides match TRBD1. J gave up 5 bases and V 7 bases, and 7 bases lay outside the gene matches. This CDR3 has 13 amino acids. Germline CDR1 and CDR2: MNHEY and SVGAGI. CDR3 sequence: CASNPTGWTEAFF. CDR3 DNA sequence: TGTGCCAGCAACCCGACAGGGTGGACTGAAGCTTTCTTT.

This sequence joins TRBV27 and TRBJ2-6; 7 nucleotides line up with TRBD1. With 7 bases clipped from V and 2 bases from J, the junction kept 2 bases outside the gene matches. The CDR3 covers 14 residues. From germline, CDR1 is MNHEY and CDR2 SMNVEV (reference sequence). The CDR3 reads CASKGTAGANVLTF. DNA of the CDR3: TGTGCCAGCAAGGGGACAGCTGGGGCCAACGTCCTGACTTTC.

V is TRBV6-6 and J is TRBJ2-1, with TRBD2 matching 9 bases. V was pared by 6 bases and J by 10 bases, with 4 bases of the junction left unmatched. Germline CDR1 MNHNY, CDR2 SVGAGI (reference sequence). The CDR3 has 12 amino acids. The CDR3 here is CASSHGTSEQFF. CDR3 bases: TGTGCCAGCAGCCACGGGACTAGCGAGCAGTTCTTC.

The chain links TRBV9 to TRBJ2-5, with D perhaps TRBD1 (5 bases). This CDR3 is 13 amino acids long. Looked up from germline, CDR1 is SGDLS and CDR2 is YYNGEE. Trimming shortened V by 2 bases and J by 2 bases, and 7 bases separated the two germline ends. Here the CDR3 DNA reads TGTGCCAGCAGCGTTACAGGACAAGAGACCCAGTACTTC. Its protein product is CASSVTGQETQYF.

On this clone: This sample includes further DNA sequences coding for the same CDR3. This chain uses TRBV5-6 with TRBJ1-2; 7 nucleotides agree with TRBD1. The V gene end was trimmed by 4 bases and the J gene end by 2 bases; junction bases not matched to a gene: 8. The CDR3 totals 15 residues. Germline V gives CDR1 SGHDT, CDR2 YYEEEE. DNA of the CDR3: TGTGCCAGCAGCCCGGACAGGAAAATAAACTATGGCTACACCTTC. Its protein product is CASSPDRKINYGYTF.

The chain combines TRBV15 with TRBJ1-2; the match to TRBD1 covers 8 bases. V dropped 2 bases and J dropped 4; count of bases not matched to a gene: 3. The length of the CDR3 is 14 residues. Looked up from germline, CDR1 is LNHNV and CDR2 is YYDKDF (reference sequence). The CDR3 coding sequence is TGTGCCACCAGCAGACCCGACAGGGGCTATGGCTACACCTTC. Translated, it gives CATSRPDRGYGYTF.

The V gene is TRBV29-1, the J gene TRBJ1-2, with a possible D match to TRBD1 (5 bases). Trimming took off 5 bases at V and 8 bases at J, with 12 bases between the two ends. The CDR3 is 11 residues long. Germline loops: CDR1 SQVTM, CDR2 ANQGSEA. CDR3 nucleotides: TGCAGCGTTTCAAGGGGCTACGGCTACACCTTC. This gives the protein CSVSRGYGYTF.